The present entry profiles one T cell receptor (beta chain) with its context. Its antigen is unknown. Time point specified: week 47, end of study. Doses consisted of 300 ug of mutant IDH1 20-mer peptide each, paired with topical imiquimod. The record originates from a study of a mutant IDH1 vaccine in newly diagnosed glioma. Repertoires were generated with immunoSEQ multiplex PCR, while TCRdb's copy carries only in-frame clones and drops some. The sample carries fewer than 70,000 clones, around 83% recorded once. CDR1 and CDR2 from the germline V gene are MGHDK and SYGVNS. V shed 8 bases and J shed 0 bases, with 11 bases lying between them. The CDR3 loop spans 14 amino acids.

The J gene is TRBJ1-3, the V gene TRBV25-1; D gene uncertain. This TCR came from a man aged 25 to 45 with glioma. The sequencing here drew on PBMCs, taken from a glioma patient whose treatment included an IDH1 peptide vaccine. Here the CDR3 DNA reads TGTGCCAGCGCCCCGAAGGACTCTGGAAACACCATATATTTT. Its translation is CASAPKDSGNTIYF. Filled out from reference TRBV25-1 and TRBJ1-3, the complete variable domain reads EADIYQTPRYLVIGTGKKITLECSQTMGHDKMYWYQQDPGMELHLIHYSYGVNSTEKGDLSSESTVSRIRTEHFPLTLESARPSHTSQYLCASAPKDSGNTIYFGEGSWLTVV.